This TCR beta chain was documented in a study of T cells in Graves' hyperthyroidism and ophthalmopathy (dated by TCRdb to between 2018 and 2021). About the study as a whole: TCR V-J signatures able to tell the groups apart were searched for in a discovery cohort of 90 to 100 patients, of whom approximately 40 had Graves' ophthalmopathy and 57 had stable Graves' hyperthyroidism. Thyroid tissue and blood T-cell repertoires from about six Graves' hyperthyroidism patients were also compared in the study. The paper describes TCR Vbeta CDR3 sequencing of 140 or so peripheral blood samples, made up of some 40 ophthalmopathy patients, around 78 hyperthyroidism patients and some 17 progressor patients. Prospective prediction of ophthalmopathy was tested in an independent validation cohort of 18 to 20 hyperthyroidism patients and some 17 patients who later progressed to ophthalmopathy. The roughly 94 discovery patients were randomly divided into training and test sets at a 7:3 ratio. After sampling, hyperthyroidism patients received methimazole starting at 30 mg daily, and ophthalmopathy patients received high-dose intravenous methylprednisolone. What the study reported, not specific to this receptor: During validation, the model predicted progression to ophthalmopathy a median of about 6.5 months ahead of onset, with just under 71% sensitivity and 72% to 85% specificity. Blood samples also contained most of the expanded thyroid clonotypes (frequency above 0.001), which suggests that blood repertoires may reflect thyroid immune responses. No statistical method was used to set the sample size in advance, and investigators knew the group allocation. A model built on a 13 V-J signature distinguished ophthalmopathy from stable hyperthyroidism, reaching about 88% sensitivity and around 81% specificity in cross-validation and 80%/75% in testing.

Counted from cysteine to phenylalanine, this CDR3 has 14 amino acids. Here the CDR3 DNA is all that survives: 42 bases in frame from base 1. V gives up 5 bases and J gives up 3 bases, and the segment between their germline ends measures 14 bases. CDR1 and CDR2, per the germline V gene, are MNHEY and SVGAGI. Exclusion was applied to patients with uncontrolled infections, other autoimmune diseases, pregnancy or lactation. Diagnoses were established on the basis of clinical symptoms, serum thyroxine and TRAb, thyroid ultrasound, and orbital computed tomography. Total RNA was extracted using Trizol reagent, and RNA quality was assessed on an Agilent 2100 Bioanalyzer. About this clonotype: There is no known antigen for this receptor. No much larger clonotype is one base removed from it; base qualities were not supplied.

Amplification of TCR beta CDR3 regions was carried out from RNA transcripts. For the first round of RT-PCR on the TCR CDR3, the HTBI primer set was used together with the Qiagen OneStep RT-PCR kit. A second multiplex PCR round built the libraries, followed by size selection and purification. The libraries were sequenced on an Illumina HiSeq2000 using paired-end 100 bp reads. Under the source paper's analysis protocol: Raw data were processed with SOAPnuke, discarding reads with adapters, uncalled bases, mean Phred below 15, or no exact constant-primer or identifier match. COPE v1.2.5 was used to merge the high-quality paired reads, and each unique nucleotide sequence was defined as a clonotype. Clonotypes were aligned to IMGT TRBV, TRBD and TRBJ reference segments using MiTCR v1.1. The analysis included only V-J combinations with a frequency above 0.0001, which together covered around 99% of the repertoires. A TCS score was defined as the ratio between F50 (clonal expansion) and ExV (chaos), using BLOSUM62-based TCRdist between CDR3 peptides within each V-J. Welch's t-statistics and random forest reduced 500 to 650 V-J features to 13, which were used in a naive Bayes classifier (R e1071). The similarity between thyroid and blood repertoires was quantified using the Morisita-Horn index. TCRdb reprocessed the public reads (quality trimming at Q25 with fastp, clone calling with MiXCR) and kept in-frame beta chains. A single entry per CDR3 protein holds the most common genes and DNA from its merged rows. What appears here as the V and J calls and clone size reflects TCRdb's work, not the paper's. This sample comprises over 650,000 distinct CDR3 sequences, about 45% of them detected only once. The ten largest clonotypes hold 6.5% to 9% of the sample.

The sequence was obtained from an adult man with Graves' disease, either hyperthyroidism or ophthalmopathy (not recorded which). The chain is made from TRBV6-5 and TRBJ2-7, with the D gene call left open. Sequenced material: peripheral blood or thyroid tissue (not recorded which). In nucleotide form, the sequence is TGTGCCAGCAGTGGATCTGGTGGAGTCTACGAGCAGTACTTC. Its translation reads: CASSGSGGVYEQYF.